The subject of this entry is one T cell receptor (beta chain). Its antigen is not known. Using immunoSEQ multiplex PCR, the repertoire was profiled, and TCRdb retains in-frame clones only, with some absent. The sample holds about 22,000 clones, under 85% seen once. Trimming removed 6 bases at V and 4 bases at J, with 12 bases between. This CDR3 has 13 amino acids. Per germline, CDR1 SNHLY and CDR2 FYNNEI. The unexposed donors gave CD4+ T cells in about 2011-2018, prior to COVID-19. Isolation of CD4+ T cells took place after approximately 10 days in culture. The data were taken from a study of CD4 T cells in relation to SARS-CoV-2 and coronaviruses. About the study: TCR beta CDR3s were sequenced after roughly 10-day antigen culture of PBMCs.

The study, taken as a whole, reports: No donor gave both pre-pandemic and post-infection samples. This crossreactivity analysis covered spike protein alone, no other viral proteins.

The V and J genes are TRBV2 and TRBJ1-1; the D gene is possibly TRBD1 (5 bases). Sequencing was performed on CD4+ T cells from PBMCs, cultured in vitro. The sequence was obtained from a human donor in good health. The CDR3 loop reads CASRMGESTEAFF. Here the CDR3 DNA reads TGTGCCAGCAGGATGGGGGAATCCACTGAAGCTTTCTTT.